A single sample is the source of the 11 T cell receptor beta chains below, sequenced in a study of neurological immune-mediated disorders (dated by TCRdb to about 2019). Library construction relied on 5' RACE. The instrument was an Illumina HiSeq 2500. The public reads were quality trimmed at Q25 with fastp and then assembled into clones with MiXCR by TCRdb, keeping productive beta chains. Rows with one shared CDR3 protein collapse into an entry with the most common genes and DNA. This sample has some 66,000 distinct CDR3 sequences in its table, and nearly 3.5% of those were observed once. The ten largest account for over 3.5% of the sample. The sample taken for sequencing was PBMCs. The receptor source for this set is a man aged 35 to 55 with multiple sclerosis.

CDR3 nucleotide sequence: TGCGCCAGCAGCCAAGGACTAGCGGGAACTTGGGATGAGCAGTTCTTC. It is translated as CASSQGLAGTWDEQFF. This chain connects TRBV4-1 to TRBJ2-1; 11 bases agree with TRBD2. Trimming at V came to 1 base and at J to 8 bases, leaving 7 bases not matched to a gene. The germline gives CDR1 MGHRA, CDR2 YSYEKL. The CDR3 length is 16 residues.

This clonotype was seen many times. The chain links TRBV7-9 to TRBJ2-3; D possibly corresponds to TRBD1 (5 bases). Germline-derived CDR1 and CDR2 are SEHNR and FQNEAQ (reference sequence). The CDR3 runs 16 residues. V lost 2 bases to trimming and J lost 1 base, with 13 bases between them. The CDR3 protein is CASSLLPGAGTDTQYF. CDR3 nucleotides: TGTGCCAGCAGCTTACTTCCTGGGGCCGGCACAGATACGCAGTATTTT.

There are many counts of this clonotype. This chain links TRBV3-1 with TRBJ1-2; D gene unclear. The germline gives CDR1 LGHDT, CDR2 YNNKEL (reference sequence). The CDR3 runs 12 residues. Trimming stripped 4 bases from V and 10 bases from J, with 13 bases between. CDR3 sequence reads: CASSPPDRSYTF. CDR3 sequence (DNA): TGTGCCAGCAGCCCCCCGGACCGGTCCTACACCTTC.

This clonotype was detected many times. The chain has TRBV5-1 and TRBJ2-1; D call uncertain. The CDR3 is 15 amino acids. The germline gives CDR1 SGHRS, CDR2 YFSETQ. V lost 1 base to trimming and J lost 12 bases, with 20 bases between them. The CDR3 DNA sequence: TGCGCCAGCAGCTTGTCCGAGACCTACAATGAGTGGCAGTTCTTC. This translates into CASSLSETYNEWQFF.

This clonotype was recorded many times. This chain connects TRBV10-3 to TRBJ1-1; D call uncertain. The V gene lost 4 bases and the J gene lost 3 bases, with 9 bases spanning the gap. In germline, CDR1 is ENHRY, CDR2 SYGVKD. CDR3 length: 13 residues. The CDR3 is CAISVDSDTEAFF. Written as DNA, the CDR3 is TGTGCCATCAGTGTGGACTCCGACACTGAAGCTTTCTTT.

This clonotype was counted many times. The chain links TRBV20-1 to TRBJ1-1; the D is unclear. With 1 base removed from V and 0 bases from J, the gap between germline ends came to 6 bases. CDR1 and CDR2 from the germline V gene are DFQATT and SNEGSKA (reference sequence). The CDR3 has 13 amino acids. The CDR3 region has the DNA TGCAGTGCTAGAGCCGGAATGAACACTGAAGCTTTCTTT. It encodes CSARAGMNTEAFF.

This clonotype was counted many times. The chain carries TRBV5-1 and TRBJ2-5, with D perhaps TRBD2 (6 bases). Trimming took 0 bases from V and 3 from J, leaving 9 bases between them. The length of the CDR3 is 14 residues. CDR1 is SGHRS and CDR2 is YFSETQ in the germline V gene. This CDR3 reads CASSLGGGKETQYF. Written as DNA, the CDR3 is TGCGCCAGCAGCTTGGGGGGAGGAAAAGAGACCCAGTACTTC.

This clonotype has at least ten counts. For the CDR3, the DNA is TGCAGTGCCGGACAGGGGACAGATACGCAGTATTTT. As protein: CSAGQGTDTQYF. V gene TRBV20-1 combines with J gene TRBJ2-3, with 9 positions matching TRBD1. Germline V gene data show CDR1 as DFQATT and CDR2 as SNEGSKA (reference sequence). This CDR3 has 12 residues. With 6 bases clipped from V and 3 bases from J, the junction kept 1 base outside the gene matches.

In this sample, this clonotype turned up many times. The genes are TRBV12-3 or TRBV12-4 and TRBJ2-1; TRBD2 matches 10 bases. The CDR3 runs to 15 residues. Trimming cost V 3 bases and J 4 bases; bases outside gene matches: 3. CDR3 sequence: CASSFLAGEYNEQFF. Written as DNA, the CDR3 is TGTGCCAGCAGTTTCCTAGCGGGAGAGTACAATGAGCAGTTCTTC.

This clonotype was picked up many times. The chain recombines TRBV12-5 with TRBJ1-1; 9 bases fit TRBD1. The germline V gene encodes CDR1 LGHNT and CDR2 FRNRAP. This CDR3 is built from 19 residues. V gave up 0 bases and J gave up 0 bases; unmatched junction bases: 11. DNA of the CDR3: TGTGCTAGTGGTTTGGTACTCGGTAACAGGGGGCCGATGAACACTGAAGCTTTCTTT. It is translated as CASGLVLGNRGPMNTEAFF.

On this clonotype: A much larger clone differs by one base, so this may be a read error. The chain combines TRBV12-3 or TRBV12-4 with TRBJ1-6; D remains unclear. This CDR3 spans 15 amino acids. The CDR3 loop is CASSLSIVGNSHLHF. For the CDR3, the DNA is TGTGCCAGCAGTTTGTCAATTGTGGGGAATTCACACCTCCACTTT.